What follows is one T cell receptor (beta chain) and its context. The data derive from a study of blood T cell repertoires in COVID-19. Study at large: Sites in the United States, Italy and Spain provided acute and convalescent COVID-19 samples. From T cells, B-cell-depleted T cells, or PBMCs came the material, which was cDNA or gDNA.

Original methodology: Reference gene primer amplification gave nucleated cell count estimates. Using immunoSEQ multiplex PCR, the repertoire was profiled, and TCRdb retains in-frame clones only, with some absent. The DNA was the basis for D and trimming; V, J and clone size are from that table. The data hold some 100,000 clones, with about 82% observed a single time. The clonotype comes from a man aged 50-59 years with active or convalescent COVID-19. Material for sequencing was peripheral blood.

The CDR3 protein is CATSDSAPLTGATEAFF. CDR3 bases: TGTGCCACCAGTGACTCCGCACCCCTCACAGGGGCAACTGAAGCTTTCTTT. V and J are TRBV24-1 and TRBJ1-1; 7 nucleotides match TRBD1. This CDR3 comprises 17 residues. Germline assignment: CDR1 KGHDR and CDR2 SFDVKD. Unmatched junction bases numbered 15, after V lost 4 bases and J lost 5 bases.